One sample yielded the 19 T cell receptor beta chains listed below, sequenced in a study of blood T cell repertoires in COVID-19. The table came from immunoSEQ multiplex PCR; TCRdb's copy has only in-frame clones and leaves some out. This table holds 350,000 to 450,000 clones, around 89% found once. The sample was peripheral blood. These receptors all stem from a woman in her 40s with COVID-19, enrolled during active disease.

The chain joins TRBV4-3 to TRBJ1-6; D gene unclear. This CDR3 contains 18 residues. Per germline, CDR1 LGHNA and CDR2 YSLEER. Trimming left V 0 bases short and J 0 bases short, with 12 bases between. For the CDR3, the DNA is TGCGCCAGCAGCCAAGAGGGGATCGGGAGCTCCTATAATTCACCCCTCCACTTT. Its protein is CASSQEGIGSSYNSPLHF.

The genes are TRBV24-1 and TRBJ1-1, with TRBD1 identical over 7 bases. This CDR3 has 15 amino acids. Germline CDR1 KGHDR, CDR2 SFDVKD. The V and J ends lost 8 bases and 0 bases, in that order; junction bases with no gene match: 8. DNA of the CDR3: TGTGCCACCACACAGGGGAAAGGGATGAACACTGAAGCTTTCTTT. This gives the protein CATTQGKGMNTEAFF.

V and J are TRBV15 and TRBJ1-1; D not certain. Deletions cut 8 bases from V and 1 base from J, with 11 bases between. The V gene's germline CDR1 is LNHNV and CDR2 YYDKDF (reference sequence). CDR3 length: 13 residues. The CDR3 spells CATSPGTNTEAFF. CDR3 DNA: TGTGCCACCTCTCCGGGAACGAACACTGAAGCTTTCTTT.

CDR3 DNA: TGTGCCAGCAGTGGGCCGGGACTAGCACTTAATGAGCAGTTCTTC. Translated: CASSGPGLALNEQFF. V gene TRBV27 combines with J gene TRBJ2-1, with 9 bases aligning to TRBD2. Germline CDR1 reads MNHEY; CDR2 reads SMNVEV (reference sequence). J lost 7 bases, V lost 5 bases, and 9 bases had no gene match. The CDR3 covers 15 residues.

The rearrangement joins TRBV12-3 or TRBV12-4 to TRBJ1-2; D might be TRBD1 (5 bases). The CDR3 runs to 13 residues. V shed 7 bases and J shed 6 bases, with 15 bases lying between them. CDR3 sequence (DNA): TGTGCCAGCAATCGGGGGATGCTCGATGGCTACACCTTC. Protein product: CASNRGMLDGYTF.

V and J are TRBV6-5 and TRBJ1-1; weak D call: TRBD1 (6 bases). The germline V gene encodes CDR1 MNHEY and CDR2 SVGAGI. The CDR3 spans 15 residues. Trimming stripped 11 bases from V and 5 bases from J, with 24 bases between. CDR3 protein: CAANPPQGEGTEAFF. The DNA for the CDR3 is TGTGCCGCCAACCCCCCACAGGGTGAAGGAACTGAAGCTTTCTTT.

The V and J genes are TRBV7-2 and TRBJ1-2, with unresolved D. From germline, CDR1 is SGHTA and CDR2 FQGNSA. CDR3 length: 11 residues. The ends were cut back, 4 bases at V and 5 bases at J, with 5 bases in the middle. The CDR3 nucleotides read TGTGCCAGCAGCTCCGGTTATGGCTACACCTTC. This translates into CASSSGYGYTF.

The chain joins TRBV30 to TRBJ1-1; TRBD1 might be the D (5 bases). Per germline, CDR1 GTSNPN and CDR2 SVGIG (reference sequence). V shed 6 bases and J shed 4 bases, with 9 bases lying between them. The CDR3 totals 11 residues. CDR3 amino acids: CACGRGTEAFF. The DNA of the CDR3 is TGTGCCTGCGGGAGGGGCACTGAAGCTTTCTTT.

The chain combines TRBV28 with TRBJ1-1; 11 bases align to TRBD1. The length of the CDR3 is 15 residues. Germline lookup yields CDR1 MDHEN and CDR2 SYDVKM. Unmatched junction bases numbered 9, after V lost 6 bases and J lost 6 bases. The CDR3 sequence is CASRKRTGGVAEAFF. In DNA, the CDR3 is TGTGCCAGCAGAAAACGGACAGGGGGCGTCGCTGAAGCTTTCTTT.

The chain couples TRBV5-1 to TRBJ1-2; D call uncertain. This CDR3 region has 15 residues. The V and J ends lost 2 bases and 4 bases respectively, with 15 bases between them. Per the germline V gene, CDR1 is SGHRS and CDR2 is YFSETQ. CDR3 sequence (DNA): TGCGCCAGCAGCTTTAACAGCTTGACCTTCTATGGCTACACCTTC. This gives the protein CASSFNSLTFYGYTF.

The V and J genes are TRBV6-5 and TRBJ2-5; TRBD2 aligns across 9 bases. This CDR3 is built from 15 residues. J was trimmed by 3 bases and V by 6 bases; bases with no gene match: 8. Per germline, CDR1 MNHEY and CDR2 SVGAGI. CDR3 bases: TGTGCCAGCAGATCTGGGACTAGCTTAAAAGAGACCCAGTACTTC. As protein: CASRSGTSLKETQYF.

As to this clone: Other DNA sequences within the sample encode an identical CDR3. This chain connects TRBV7-2 to TRBJ1-5; D uncertain. The CDR3 is 13 residues long. The V end lost 0 bases, the J end lost 6 bases, and 6 bases lay between the germline ends. Germline V gene data show CDR1 as SGHTA and CDR2 as FQGNSA. The CDR3 sequence is CASSLAVSQPQHF. DNA for the CDR3: TGTGCCAGCAGCTTAGCGGTGAGTCAGCCCCAGCATTTT.

The chain joins TRBV19 to TRBJ1-5; D gene ambiguous. Germline CDR1 reads LNHDA; CDR2 reads SQIVND (reference sequence). The V end lost 4 bases, the J end lost 6 bases, and 10 bases lay between the germline ends. CDR3 size: 13 residues. This CDR3 is CASSTITRQPQHF. CDR3 in DNA: TGTGCCAGTAGTACGATTACGCGTCAGCCCCAGCATTTT.

The J gene is TRBJ2-1, the V gene TRBV12-3 or TRBV12-4; D unclear. V was cut by 2 bases and J by 7 bases, with 9 bases left in between. This CDR3 contains 13 residues. CDR3 bases: TGTGCCAGCAGTTTAAGGTACGGGAATGAGCAGTTCTTC. It codes for CASSLRYGNEQFF.

The chain has TRBV27 and TRBJ1-1; D possibly corresponds to TRBD1 (5 bases). V was clipped by 5 bases and J by 1 base, with 14 bases between them. CDR3 size: 15 residues. Germline V gives CDR1 MNHEY, CDR2 SMNVEV (reference sequence). The CDR3 DNA sequence: TGTGCCAGCAGTCCCCTGGGGGGGAAGAACACTGAAGCTTTCTTT. Its protein product is CASSPLGGKNTEAFF.

CDR3 sequence (DNA): TGCGCCAGCAGCTTCGGACTAGCGGGGGAGAGGGAGACCCAGTACTTC. Translation gives CASSFGLAGERETQYF. The chain couples TRBV5-1 to TRBJ2-5; 13 bases match TRBD2. The CDR3 is 16 residues long. With 2 bases clipped from V and 5 bases from J, the junction kept 6 bases outside the gene matches. Germline loops: CDR1 SGHRS, CDR2 YFSETQ.

This clone came up once. This chain joins TRBV6-2 or TRBV6-3 and TRBJ2-3; 7 nucleotides line up with TRBD1. J lost 2 bases, V lost 6 bases, and 14 bases had no gene match. The V gene's germline CDR1 is MNHEY and CDR2 SVGEGT. This CDR3 is built from 17 residues. The CDR3 nucleotides are TGTGCCAGCAGCCCCGCGAACAGGGGAATATTCACAGATACGCAGTATTTT. Protein: CASSPANRGIFTDTQYF.

The chain carries TRBV30 and TRBJ1-6; no definite D call. The CDR3 is 13 residues long. CDR1 and CDR2 (germline): GTSNPN, SVGIG (reference sequence). Trimming cost V 5 bases and J 0 bases, with 5 bases left between them. The CDR3 spells CAWSSSYNSPLHF. In nucleotides, the CDR3 is TGTGCCTGGTCCAGCTCCTATAATTCACCCCTCCACTTT.

This CDR3 is CASSPITGGGQPQHF. DNA for the CDR3: TGTGCCAGCAGCCCTATAACAGGGGGAGGACAGCCCCAGCATTTT. This chain links TRBV7-2 with TRBJ1-5; TRBD1 matches 8 bases. CDR1 SGHTA and CDR2 FQGNSA come from the germline V gene. The CDR3 runs to 15 residues. The J segment lost 7 bases and the V segment lost 5 bases, leaving 10 bases of the junction unmatched.